The 9 T cell receptor beta chains in this list originate from one sample, sequenced in a study of shared clonotypes between healthy human individuals. The data were produced by immunoSEQ multiplex PCR, yet TCRdb's version contains in-frame clones alone and is incomplete. This sample yields roughly 700,000 clones, of which around 67% are seen a single time; 1.5% to 2% belongs to the top ten. Sequenced sample: memory CD4+ T cells sorted from blood. Documented subset: CD45RA-negative fraction. Receptors originate from a woman aged 30 to 39 in good health.

In this sample, this clone turned up a few times. The chain is built from TRBV10-3 and TRBJ1-5; D uncertain. This CDR3 has 18 amino acids. Germline lookup yields CDR1 ENHRY and CDR2 SYGVKD. CDR3 nucleotides: TGTGTCCCCCACCGGGTCTCTTTTGTGGGTTATAGCAATCAGCCCCAGCATTTT. It yields the protein CVPHRVSFVGYSNQPQHF.

The rearrangement joins TRBV9 to TRBJ2-1, with D perhaps TRBD1 (6 bases). Trimming took off 4 bases at V and 4 bases at J, with 18 bases between the two ends. Germline loops: CDR1 SGDLS, CDR2 YYNGEE. This CDR3 region has 16 residues. As DNA, the CDR3 is TGTGCCAGCAGCCCGAGAGGGACATCCCTTTACAATGAGCAGTTCTTC. Translating gives CASSPRGTSLYNEQFF.

The chain uses TRBV7-9 and TRBJ1-1; weak D call: TRBD1 (5 bases). The CDR3 runs 12 residues. Trimming cost V 9 bases and J 0 bases, with 8 bases left between them. Germline values: CDR1 SEHNR, CDR2 FQNEAQ (reference sequence). The CDR3 DNA sequence: TGTGCCAGTTGGGACCTGAACACTGAAGCTTTCTTT. Translating gives CASWDLNTEAFF.

CDR3 sequence reads: CASSPRGLAGRDEQFF. CDR3 bases: TGTGCCAGCAGCCCGCGGGGACTAGCGGGGAGGGATGAGCAGTTCTTC. The rearrangement links TRBV7-2 to TRBJ2-1; 13 bases map to TRBD2. The CDR3 consists of 16 residues. Germline loops: CDR1 SGHTA, CDR2 FQGNSA. J lost 8 bases, V lost 5 bases, and 9 bases had no gene match.

This clone occurred a few times. The V and J genes are TRBV4-1 and TRBJ1-6, with 11 positions matching TRBD1. This CDR3 has 16 residues. Germline V gene data show CDR1 as MGHRA and CDR2 as YSYEKL. After removal of 1 base from V and 10 bases from J, the junction contained 6 bases not matched to a gene. CDR3 loop: CASSQAPGQGVSPLHF. The CDR3 nucleotides read TGCGCCAGCAGCCAAGCACCGGGACAGGGGGTCTCACCCCTCCACTTT.

The J gene is TRBJ1-2, the V gene TRBV19, with a possible D match to TRBD1 (6 bases). CDR1 LNHDA and CDR2 SQIVND come from the germline V gene (reference sequence). This CDR3 comprises 16 residues. V shed 0 bases and J shed 2 bases, with 13 bases lying between them. The CDR3 spells CASSIDLAGQNYGYTF. The CDR3, as DNA: TGTGCCAGTAGTATAGATCTCGCCGGACAGAACTATGGCTACACCTTC.

The rearrangement links TRBV7-9 to TRBJ2-7; the match to TRBD2 covers 9 bases. V shed 1 base, J shed 3 bases, and the junction held 4 bases outside the gene matches. The CDR3 totals 15 residues. Germline V gene lookup returns CDR1 SEHNR and CDR2 FQNEAQ (reference sequence). CDR3 nucleotides: TGTGCCAGCAGCTTAGGCGGTAGCGGGAGCTACGAGCAGTACTTC. Translation: CASSLGGSGSYEQYF.

This clone came up once. This sequence joins TRBV18 and TRBJ2-6, with D possibly being TRBD1 or TRBD2 (5 bases each). The length of the CDR3 is 14 residues. V gave up 2 bases and J gave up 4 bases, with 6 bases separating them. Germline V lookup: CDR1 KGHSH, CDR2 LQKENI. The CDR3 DNA follows: TGTGCCAGCTCACCAGGGGACGGGGCCAACGTCCTGACTTTC. Its translation is CASSPGDGANVLTF.

The chain combines TRBV2 with TRBJ2-1; 13 nucleotides agree with TRBD2. The CDR3 covers 16 residues. The germline V gene has CDR1 SNHLY and CDR2 FYNNEI. After removal of 5 bases from V and 8 bases from J, the junction contained 9 bases not matched to a gene. This CDR3 is CASSPLLAGGTHEQFF. The CDR3 DNA follows: TGTGCCAGCAGTCCTCTACTAGCGGGGGGGACCCATGAGCAGTTCTTC.